The rows below give T cell receptor beta chains drawn from one sample of a study of OX40 agonist ivuxolimab in advanced cancers. This table comes from immunoSEQ multiplex PCR, and its TCRdb copy is limited to in-frame clones, with some not included. The sample holds tens of thousands of clones, around nine tenths seen once. The starting material was CD4+ or CD8+ T cells sorted from blood, obtained in a trial of the OX40 agonist ivuxolimab. All receptors derive from an adult with an advanced solid tumor such as melanoma, head and neck, liver or kidney cancer. CDR3s leave out the opening cysteine and the closing phenylalanine or tryptophan. Fields, in order: J gene, V gene, CDR3 protein.

>TRBJ1-1|TRBV27
ASSLSTAQRGANTEAF
>TRBJ2-3|TRBV9
ASSETSGEIFTDTQY
>TRBJ2-2|TRBV29-1
SVVPLADNTGELF
>TRBJ2-1|TRBV30
ARGGGGFYNEQF
>TRBJ1-6|TRBV4-1
ASSQEGNDSPLH
>TRBJ2-6|TRBV5-5
ASSLVSGANVLT
>TRBJ1-2|TRBV7-2
ASSLGQGGGYT
>TRBJ2-7|TRBV7-8
ASSLAPDISFYEQY
>TRBJ2-1|TRBV19
ASSGPLLTSGHPGTSLNEQF
>TRBJ1-1|TRBV4-2
ASSQKGGMNTEAF
>TRBJ2-1|TRBV7-3
ASSLSVNRNNEQF
>TRBJ1-1|TRBV5-1
ASSLTGRNTEAF
>TRBJ2-2|TRBV4-2
ASSQEFGQGTGELF
>TRBJ2-3|TRBV27
ASSPGRGNPHTDTQY
>TRBJ1-6|TRBV30
AWGALDGSPLH
>TRBJ2-7|TRBV28
ASSPGTGGSYEQY
>TRBJ1-4|TRBV30
AWERAEKLF
>TRBJ1-1|TRBV4-2
ASSLGLQNTEAF
>TRBJ2-2|TRBV10-1
PNTGELF
>TRBJ2-1|TRBV4-3
ASSQDAKSSYNEQF
>TRBJ1-2|TRBV7-9
ASSLEGQGTYGYT
>TRBJ1-2|TRBV27
ASSLGQGYGYT
>TRBJ2-7|TRBV5-4
ASTPTPGQGLEQY
>TRBJ1-1|TRBV28
ASSLSPRGNTEAF
>TRBJ2-5|TRBV4-1
ASSQGYPTGWETQY
>TRBJ2-1|TRBV13
ASSDSISGRGVNEQF
>TRBJ1-1|TRBV7-9
ASSLPGPEAF
>TRBJ2-5|TRBV7-6
ASSRDLSGETQY